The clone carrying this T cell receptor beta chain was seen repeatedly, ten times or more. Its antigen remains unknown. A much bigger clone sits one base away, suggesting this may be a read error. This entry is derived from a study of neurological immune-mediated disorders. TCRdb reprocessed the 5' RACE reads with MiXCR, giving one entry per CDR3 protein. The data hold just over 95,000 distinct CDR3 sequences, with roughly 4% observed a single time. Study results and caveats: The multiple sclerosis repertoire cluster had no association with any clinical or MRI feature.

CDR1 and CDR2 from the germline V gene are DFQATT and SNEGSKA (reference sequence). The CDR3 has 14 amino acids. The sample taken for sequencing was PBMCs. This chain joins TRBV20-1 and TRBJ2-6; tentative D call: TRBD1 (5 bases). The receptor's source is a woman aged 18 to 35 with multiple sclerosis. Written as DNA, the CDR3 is TGCAGTGCCCTACACCTTACTGGGGCCAAAGTCCTGACTTTC. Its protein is CSALHLTGAKVLTF.